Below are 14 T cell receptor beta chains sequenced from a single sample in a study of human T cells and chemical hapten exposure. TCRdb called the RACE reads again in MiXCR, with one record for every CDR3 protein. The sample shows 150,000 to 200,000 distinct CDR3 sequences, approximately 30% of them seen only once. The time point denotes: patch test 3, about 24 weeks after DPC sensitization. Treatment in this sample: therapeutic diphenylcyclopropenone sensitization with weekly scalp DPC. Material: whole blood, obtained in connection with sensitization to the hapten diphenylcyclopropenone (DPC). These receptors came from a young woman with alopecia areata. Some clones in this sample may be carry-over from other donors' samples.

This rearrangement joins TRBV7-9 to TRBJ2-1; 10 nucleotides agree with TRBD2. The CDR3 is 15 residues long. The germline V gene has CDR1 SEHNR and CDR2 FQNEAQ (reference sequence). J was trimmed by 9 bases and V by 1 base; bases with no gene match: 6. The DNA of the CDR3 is TGTGCCAGCAGCTTAGAGCTAGCGGGGGCTATTGAGCAGTTCTTC. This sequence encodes CASSLELAGAIEQFF.

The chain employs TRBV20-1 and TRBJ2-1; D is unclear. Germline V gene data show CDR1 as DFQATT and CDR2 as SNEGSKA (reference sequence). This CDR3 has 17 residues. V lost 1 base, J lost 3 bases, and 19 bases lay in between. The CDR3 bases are TGCAGTGCTAGAGTTCGTTCAGGTCTACCCTTCTACAATGAGCAGTTCTTC. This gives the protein CSARVRSGLPFYNEQFF.

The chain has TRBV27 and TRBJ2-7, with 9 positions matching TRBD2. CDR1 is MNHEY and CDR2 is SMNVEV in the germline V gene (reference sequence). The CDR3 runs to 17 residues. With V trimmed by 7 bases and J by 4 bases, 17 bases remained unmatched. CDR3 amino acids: CASTPGALTSGAYEQYF. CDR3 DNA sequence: TGTGCCAGCACCCCCGGTGCCCTGACTAGCGGAGCTTACGAGCAGTACTTC.

The CDR3 protein is CASSLVLAGITKLAQFF. As DNA, the CDR3 is TGCGCCAGCAGCTTGGTCTTAGCGGGAATAACAAAGCTGGCGCAGTTCTTC. The chain couples TRBV5-1 to TRBJ2-1; 8 bases line up with TRBD2. Germline CDR1 reads SGHRS; CDR2 reads YFSETQ. This CDR3 is built from 17 residues. Trimming took 0 bases from V and 12 from J; bases not matched to a gene: 17.

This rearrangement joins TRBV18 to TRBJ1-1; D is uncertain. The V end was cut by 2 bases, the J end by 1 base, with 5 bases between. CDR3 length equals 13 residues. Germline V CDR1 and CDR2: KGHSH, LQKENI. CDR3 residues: CASSPSPNTEAFF. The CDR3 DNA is TGTGCCAGCTCACCATCCCCGAACACTGAAGCTTTCTTT.

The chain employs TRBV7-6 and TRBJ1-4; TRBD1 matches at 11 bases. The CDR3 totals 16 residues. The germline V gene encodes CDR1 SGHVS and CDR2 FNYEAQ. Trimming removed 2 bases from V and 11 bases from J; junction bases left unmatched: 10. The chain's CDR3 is CASSLRFRDRGVKLFF. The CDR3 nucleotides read TGTGCCAGCAGCTTACGATTTCGGGACAGGGGGGTGAAACTGTTTTTT.

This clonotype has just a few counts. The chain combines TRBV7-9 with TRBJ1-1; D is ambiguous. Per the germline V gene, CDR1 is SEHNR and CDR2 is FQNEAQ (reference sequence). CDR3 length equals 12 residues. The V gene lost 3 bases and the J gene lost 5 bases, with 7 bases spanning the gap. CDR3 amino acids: CASSLGRTEAFF. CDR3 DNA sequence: TGTGCCAGCAGCTTGGGGAGAACTGAAGCTTTCTTT.

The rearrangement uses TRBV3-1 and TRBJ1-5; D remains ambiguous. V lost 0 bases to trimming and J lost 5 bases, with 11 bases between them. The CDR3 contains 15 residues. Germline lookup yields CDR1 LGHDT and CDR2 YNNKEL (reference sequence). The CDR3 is CASSQDLSSYQPQHF. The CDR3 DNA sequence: TGTGCCAGCAGCCAAGATCTTAGTTCCTATCAGCCCCAGCATTTT. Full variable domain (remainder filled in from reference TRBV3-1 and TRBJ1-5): DTAVSQTPKYLVTQMGNDKSIKCEQNLGHDTMYWYKQDSKKFLKIMFSYNNKELIINETVPNRFSPKSPDKAHLNLHINSLELGDSAVYFCASSQDLSSYQPQHFGDGTRLSIL.

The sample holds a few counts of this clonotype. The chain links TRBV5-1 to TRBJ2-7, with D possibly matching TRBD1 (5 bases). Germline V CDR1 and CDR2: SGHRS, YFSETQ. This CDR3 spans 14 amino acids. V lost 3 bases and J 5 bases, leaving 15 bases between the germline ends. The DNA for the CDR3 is TGCGCCAGCAGCTCGGGTACAGAAGGGGACGAGCAGTACTTC. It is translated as CASSSGTEGDEQYF.

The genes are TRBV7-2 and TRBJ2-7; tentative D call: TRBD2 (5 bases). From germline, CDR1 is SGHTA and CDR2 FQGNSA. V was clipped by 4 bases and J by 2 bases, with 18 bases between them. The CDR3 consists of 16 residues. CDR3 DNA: TGTGCCAGCAGCTCGATTCCCGGGATAAAACCCTACGAGCAGTACTTC. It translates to CASSSIPGIKPYEQYF.

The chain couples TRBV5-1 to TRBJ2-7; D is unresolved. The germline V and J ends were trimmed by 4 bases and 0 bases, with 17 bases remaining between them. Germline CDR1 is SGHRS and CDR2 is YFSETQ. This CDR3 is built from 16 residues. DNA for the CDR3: TGCGCCAGCAGCGAACCCACAGAGATCGACTCCTACGAGCAGTACTTC. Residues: CASSEPTEIDSYEQYF.

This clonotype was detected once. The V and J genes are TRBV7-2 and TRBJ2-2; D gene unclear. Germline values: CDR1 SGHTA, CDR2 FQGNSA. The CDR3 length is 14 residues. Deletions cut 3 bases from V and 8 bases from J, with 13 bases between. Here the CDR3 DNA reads TGTGCCAGCAGCTTCCATCAAAGCCGGGGGGAGCTGTTTTTT. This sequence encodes CASSFHQSRGELFF.

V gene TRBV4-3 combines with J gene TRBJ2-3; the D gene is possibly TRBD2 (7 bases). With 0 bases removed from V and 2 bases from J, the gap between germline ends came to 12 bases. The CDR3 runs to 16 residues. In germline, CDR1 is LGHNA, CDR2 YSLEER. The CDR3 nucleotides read TGCGCCAGCAGCCAAGATGCGGGGGCTTACACAGATACGCAGTATTTT. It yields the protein CASSQDAGAYTDTQYF.

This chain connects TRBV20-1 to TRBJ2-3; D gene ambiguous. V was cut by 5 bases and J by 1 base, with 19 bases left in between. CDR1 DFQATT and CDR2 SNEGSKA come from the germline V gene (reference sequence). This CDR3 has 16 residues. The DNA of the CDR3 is TGCAGTGCTGACGAGTTCCTGGCCTGGGGCACAGATACGCAGTATTTT. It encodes CSADEFLAWGTDTQYF.